Listed below are T cell receptor beta chains from one sample, sequenced in a study of TIL therapy for anti-PD-1-resistant metastatic lung cancer. Profiled with immunoSEQ multiplex PCR; TCRdb holds only in-frame clones, not every one. The sample carries tens of thousands of clones, 65% to 90% recorded once. The starting material was blood, obtained at baseline. Every receptor here comes from a person between 30 and 79 years old with non-small cell lung cancer. Each CDR3 is given with its conserved first and last residue. Each record gives: V gene, J gene, D gene, clone size, CDR3 DNA, CDR3 protein. The D gene is left open where the match is weak. Where a row states a size, it is once, few, many or the class of an expanded clone; other rows omit it.

v_gene: TRBV5-1
j_gene: TRBJ2-2
d_gene: NA
abundance: few
CDR3nt: TGCGCCAGCAGCTGGGAAGGTGCGATTTACACCGGGGAGCTGTTTTTT
CDR3aa: CASSWEGAIYTGELFF

v_gene: TRBV4-1
j_gene: TRBJ1-5
d_gene: NA
abundance: NA
CDR3nt: TGCGCCAGCAGCCAAGAGAGCGGGAGGACAAATCAGCCCCAGCATTTT
CDR3aa: CASSQESGRTNQPQHF

v_gene: TRBV3-1/TRBV3-2
j_gene: TRBJ2-7
d_gene: NA
abundance: NA
CDR3nt: TGTGCCAGCAGCCACAGGGCCTACTACGAGCAGTACTTC
CDR3aa: CASSHRAYYEQYF

v_gene: TRBV7-3
j_gene: TRBJ2-2
d_gene: NA
abundance: NA
CDR3nt: TGTGCCAGCAGCTCCCAGGGGAACACCGGGGAGCTGTTTTTT
CDR3aa: CASSSQGNTGELFF

v_gene: TRBV6-6
j_gene: TRBJ2-7
d_gene: NA
abundance: NA
CDR3nt: TGTGCCAGCAGTTACTCGGGGGGGCCCTCCTACGAGCAGTACTTC
CDR3aa: CASSYSGGPSYEQYF

v_gene: TRBV5-5
j_gene: TRBJ2-7
d_gene: NA
abundance: NA
CDR3nt: TGTGCCAGCAGCTTGGTGGGGGGGGGCCGAGCAGACCCGAGCTCCTACGAGCAGTACTTC
CDR3aa: CASSLVGGGRADPSSYEQYF

v_gene: TRBV11-2
j_gene: TRBJ2-5
d_gene: TRBD1
abundance: NA
CDR3nt: TGTGCCAGCAGCTGGTCAGGGGGTGGGGAGACCCAGTACTTC
CDR3aa: CASSWSGGGETQYF

v_gene: TRBV3-1/TRBV3-2
j_gene: TRBJ1-4
d_gene: NA
abundance: NA
CDR3nt: TGTGCCAGCAGCCAAGGTAGCGGGGGAGCTAATGAAAAACTGTTTTTT
CDR3aa: CASSQGSGGANEKLFF

v_gene: TRBV6-5
j_gene: TRBJ2-5
d_gene: TRBD2
abundance: NA
CDR3nt: TGTGCCAGCAGTTATTCGGGACTAGCGCCCCAAGAGACCCAGTACTTC
CDR3aa: CASSYSGLAPQETQYF

v_gene: TRBV4-2
j_gene: TRBJ1-6
d_gene: NA
abundance: NA
CDR3nt: TGTGCCAGCAGCCAAGTGGGGGGCACACCCCTCCACTTT
CDR3aa: CASSQVGGTPLHF

v_gene: TRBV30
j_gene: TRBJ1-2
d_gene: TRBD1
abundance: NA
CDR3nt: TGTGCCTGGAAACAACAGGGGGCGAGCGGCTACACCTTC
CDR3aa: CAWKQQGASGYTF

v_gene: TRBV6-2/TRBV6-3
j_gene: TRBJ2-7
d_gene: TRBD2
abundance: NA
CDR3nt: TGTGCCAGCAGTTACCCGCTGGTGGGAGGGACCCCCTACGAGCAGTACTTC
CDR3aa: CASSYPLVGGTPYEQYF

v_gene: TRBV7-2
j_gene: TRBJ2-5
d_gene: TRBD1
abundance: NA
CDR3nt: TGTGCCAGCAGCTTAGCTTTTTCACAGGGGATGGAGACCCAGTACTTC
CDR3aa: CASSLAFSQGMETQYF

v_gene: TRBV6-5
j_gene: TRBJ2-7
d_gene: NA
abundance: NA
CDR3nt: TGTGCCAGCAGTTATCAGGACACAGGGACCTACGAGCAGTACTTC
CDR3aa: CASSYQDTGTYEQYF

v_gene: TRBV4-3
j_gene: TRBJ1-6
d_gene: TRBD1
abundance: NA
CDR3nt: TGCGCCAGCAGCCAAGATATTACAGGGGCCGGGGCTAATTCACCCCTCCACTTT
CDR3aa: CASSQDITGAGANSPLHF